The present TCR beta chain was sequenced within a study of early T cells in non-severe SARS-CoV-2 infection. Study-wide results and caveats: Database matching using VDJdb favored anti-spike CD8 responses, with private and CD4 specificities left missing.

V shed 1 base and J shed 3 bases, with 8 bases lying between them. Germline V gene lookup returns CDR1 SGHVS and CDR2 FNYEAQ. The CDR3 runs 14 residues. This clonotype was found many times. Its antigen is not identified. Unique molecular identifiers (one per individual cDNA molecule) were attached. Each CDR3 protein is one row after TCRdb ran MiXCR on the 5' RACE reads. The sample includes about 24,000 distinct CDR3 sequences, around 3.5% of them seen just once. Specimen: whole blood. The clonotype originates from an adult who was a healthcare worker with PCR-confirmed SARS-CoV-2 infection or an uninfected control (not recorded which). The chain uses TRBV7-6 and TRBJ2-3, with a weak D call TRBD2 (5 bases). The CDR3 reads CASSLVGGTDTQYF. DNA of the CDR3: TGTGCCAGCAGCTTAGTAGGAGGAACAGATACGCAGTATTTT.